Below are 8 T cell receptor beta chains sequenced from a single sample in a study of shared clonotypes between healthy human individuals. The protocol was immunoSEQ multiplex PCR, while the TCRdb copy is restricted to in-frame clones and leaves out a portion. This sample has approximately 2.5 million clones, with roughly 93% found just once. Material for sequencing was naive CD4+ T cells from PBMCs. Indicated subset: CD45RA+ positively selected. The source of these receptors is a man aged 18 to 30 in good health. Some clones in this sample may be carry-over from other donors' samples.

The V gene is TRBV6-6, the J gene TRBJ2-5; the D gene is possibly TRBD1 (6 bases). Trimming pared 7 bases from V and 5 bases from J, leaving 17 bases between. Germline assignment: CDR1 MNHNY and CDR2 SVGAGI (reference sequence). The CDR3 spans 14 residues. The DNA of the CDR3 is TGTGCCAGCACCAAGACAGGACTCAGGGAGACCCAGTACTTC. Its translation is CASTKTGLRETQYF.

The CDR3 reads CASSLEGADIGQETQYF. Here the CDR3 DNA reads TGCGCCAGCAGCCTAGAAGGGGCAGACATAGGCCAAGAGACCCAGTACTTC. The J gene is TRBJ2-5, the V gene TRBV5-1; D possibly corresponds to TRBD1 (5 bases). The CDR3 length is 17 residues. Trimming stripped 4 bases from V and 1 base from J, with 20 bases between. CDR1 is SGHRS and CDR2 is YFSETQ in the germline V gene.

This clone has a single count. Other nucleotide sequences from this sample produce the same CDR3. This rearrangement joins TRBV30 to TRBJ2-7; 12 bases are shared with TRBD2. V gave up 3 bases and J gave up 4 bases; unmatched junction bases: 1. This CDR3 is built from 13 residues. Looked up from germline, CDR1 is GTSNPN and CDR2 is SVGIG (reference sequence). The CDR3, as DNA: TGTGCCTGGAGACTAGCGGGAGGTTACGAGCAGTACTTC. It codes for CAWRLAGGYEQYF.

The CDR3 loop is CASNTQGFGAQPQHF. The CDR3 nucleotides read TGTGCCAGCAATACACAGGGGTTCGGGGCTCAGCCCCAGCATTTT. This rearrangement joins TRBV6-1 to TRBJ1-5; the match to TRBD1 covers 7 bases. This CDR3 spans 15 amino acids. The germline gives CDR1 MNHNS, CDR2 SASEGT. Unmatched junction bases numbered 12, after V lost 7 bases and J lost 6 bases.

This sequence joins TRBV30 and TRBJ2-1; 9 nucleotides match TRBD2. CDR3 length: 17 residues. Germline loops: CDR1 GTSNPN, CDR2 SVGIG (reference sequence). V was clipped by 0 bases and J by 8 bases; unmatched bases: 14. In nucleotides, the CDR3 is TGTGCCTGGAGTGTACGAAGGCTAGCGGGATCCCTGTATGAGCAGTTCTTC. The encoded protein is CAWSVRRLAGSLYEQFF.

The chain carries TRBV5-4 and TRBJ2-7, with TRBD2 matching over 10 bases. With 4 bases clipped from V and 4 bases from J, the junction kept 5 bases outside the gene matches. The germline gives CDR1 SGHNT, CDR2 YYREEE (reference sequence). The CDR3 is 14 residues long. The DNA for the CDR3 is TGTGCCAGCAGCAGGACTAGCGGAAGTTACGAGCAGTACTTC. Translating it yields CASSRTSGSYEQYF.

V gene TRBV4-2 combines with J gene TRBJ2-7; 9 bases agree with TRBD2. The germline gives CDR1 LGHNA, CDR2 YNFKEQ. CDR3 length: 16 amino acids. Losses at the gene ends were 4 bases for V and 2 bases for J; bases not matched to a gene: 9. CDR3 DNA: TGTGCCAGCAGCCTTTATACTAGCGGGTCTACCTACGAGCAGTACTTC. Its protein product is CASSLYTSGSTYEQYF.

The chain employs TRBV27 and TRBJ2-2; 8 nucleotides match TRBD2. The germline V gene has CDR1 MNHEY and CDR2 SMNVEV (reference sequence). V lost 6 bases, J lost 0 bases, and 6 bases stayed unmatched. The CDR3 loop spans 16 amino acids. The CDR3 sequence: CASRISGVANTGELFF. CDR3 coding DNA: TGTGCCAGCAGGATTAGCGGGGTCGCGAACACCGGGGAGCTGTTTTTT.